The entry below describes one T cell receptor beta chain. Authors' processing steps: Estimation of nucleated cell counts relied on the amplification of reference gene primers. The repertoire was sequenced with immunoSEQ multiplex PCR; TCRdb's copy has only in-frame clones and lacks some. The DNA gave D and trimming, while V, J and clone size come from that table. The data hold around 150,000 clones, with roughly 85% observed a single time. This sample was included in a study of blood T cell repertoires in COVID-19. With 5 bases removed from V and 7 bases from J, the gap between germline ends came to 14 bases. Germline V gene sequence: CDR1 KGHSH, CDR2 LQKENI. There are 13 residues in the CDR3.

The receptor was isolated from a human donor with acute or convalescent COVID-19. The donor label of this sample is uncertain. The chain uses TRBV18 and TRBJ1-2, with D maybe TRBD1 (6 bases). The sample was peripheral blood. DNA of the CDR3: TGTGCCAGCTCATCCGGACAGCTTAGTGGCTACACCTTC. This gives the protein CASSSGQLSGYTF.